This section outlines one T cell receptor (beta chain) sequence together with its context. This receptor's antigen is unknown. At one boundary the junction diverges from the germline segment, which might be a read error. The library was obtained by 5' RACE. The instrument given in TCRdb is Illumina HiSeq 2500. A second roughly 7 to 11 cycle PCR used a sample-barcoded 5' primer and a J-beta primer mix. A template-switch 5' adaptor carrying 12 random nucleotides introduced a unique molecular identifier onto each TCR beta cDNA molecule. At least 3 million CDR3-containing paired-end reads were obtained from each sample. All of the RNA was converted into first-strand cDNA using the Mint cDNA synthesis kit, with a TRBC-specific oligonucleotide serving as the primer. After uracil-DNA glycosylase treatment, a first 18-cycle PCR used universal primers M1SS and BC2_uni_R on all cDNA. The authors' pipeline ran thus. For normalization, 1 million high-quality reads were randomly selected from each sample, with every read carrying a distinct molecular identifier. Reads sharing molecular identifiers were discarded rather than binned into consensus sequences. MiTCR, set to a Q25 quality threshold and the strictest error-elimination algorithm, was used for CDR3 identification, clonotype clustering and error correction. Lower-bound total TCR beta diversity was estimated with a nonparametric unseen species model using Euler transformation. TCRdb cleaned the public reads at Q25 with fastp, built clones with MiXCR and kept in-frame beta chains. Here each entry gathers all rows of one CDR3 protein and keeps the most common genes and DNA. These V and J calls are TCRdb output, not the study's own analysis. The sample data list around 520,000 distinct CDR3 sequences, and over 25% of these were observed just once. The top ten clonotypes cover 3% to 4.5% of the sample.

This specimen comes from a study of blood T cells in healthy people across ages (dated by TCRdb to between 2014 and 2017). Regarding the study in general: In model experiments, template switching captured about one uniquely barcoded TCR beta cDNA molecule for every two T cells. For two donors (one aged 18 to 30 and one aged 80 or older), the study analyzed two additional independent replicas of 1 million unique cDNA reads from the same blood draw. The donors were split into four age groups: young (average about 16 years), middle-aged (39), aged (roughly 65) and long-lived (roughly 86). To track age-related changes in TCR beta repertoire diversity, the study relied on deep sequencing normalized with unique cDNA molecular identifiers. Results and caveats for the whole study, not just this receptor: As age increased, observed TCR beta diversity per million T cells dropped in a roughly linear way, and a significant reduction was already evident by age 40. Compared with the aged group, more naive CD4+ T cells, fewer expanded clones and increased TCR diversity were shown by the long-lived group, suggesting age selection. Observed TCR beta diversity correlated strongly with the percentage of naive T cells measured by flow cytometry. Because donor CMV infection status was unknown, age-related changes in expanded clonotypes were potentially confounded. Estimates of total diversity based on one million sequenced T cells were regarded as lower bounds and as underestimates. Conclusive comparison of naive and antigen-experienced compartments was prevented by the profiling of bulk unsorted PBMCs.

CDR3 length: 16 amino acids, cysteine to phenylalanine. Only the CDR3 portion is preserved as DNA: 48 bases, with reading frame beginning at the first base. Based on the germline V gene, the CDR1 and CDR2 sequences are LGHNA and YSLEER. Systemically healthy Caucasian individuals from Russia, 35 to 40 in total and aged about 6 to 95 years, were included as donors. Each donor gave 8 to 10 milliliters of peripheral blood, collected into EDTA-treated Vacutainer tubes. Ficoll-Paque density-gradient centrifugation was used to isolate PBMCs, with at least 6.5 million per sample. Total RNA, at least 6 micrograms per sample, was extracted from PBMCs with Trizol reagent. The percentages of naive CD45RAhigh/CD27high T cells were determined by flow cytometry on a PBMC aliquot from every donor. These data were also reused for a study on T cells of mothers and their children. The second source states: Donors were nine systemically healthy Caucasian individuals: three mothers and their six children. cDNA synthesis used all of the extracted RNA, with approximately 1.4 ug of RNA in each 15 ul reaction. Sample barcodes and 2-4 random nucleotides were added via the M1S primer in the second PCR. Over 10 million TCR beta CDR3 reads came from each mother, compared with some 3.1 million reads from each child. In both related and unrelated pairs, thymic selection shapes the output of TCR recombination in a similar way, with inherited differences having only a minor effect. Normalized repertoire overlap was always slightly but never significantly higher in related than unrelated mother-child pairs. Persistent microchimeric T cell clones were not detected, at a sensitivity of approximately 98 clones per million clonotypes. To look for features that set related mother-child pairs apart from unrelated individuals, the researchers ran deep NGS to compare the TCR beta repertoires of mothers and children. The mean age was roughly 36 +/- 4 years for the mothers and approximately 11 +/- 4 years for the children. Libraries were sequenced on Illumina HiSeq 2000 with 100+100 nt paired-end reads after adapter ligation with NEBNext reagents. To prevent cross-contamination, the mother and child libraries were prepared one month apart and sequenced in separate runs. For each donor, somewhere between about 450,000 and 2,200,000 distinct TCR beta clonotypes were identified. Naive TCR beta clonotypes were estimated from low-frequency clonotypes matched to each donor's FACS-determined naive share, without sorting.

The sequence derives from a boy younger than 10 in good health. The sequencing sample was made of blood. The rearranged chain carries TRBV4-3 and TRBJ2-5; TRBD2 agrees with 12 junctional bases. The CDR3 sequence is CASSQASGRDQEAQYF. The DNA is as follows: TGCGCCAGCAGCCAAGCTAGCGGGAGGGACCAAGAGGCCCAGTACTTC.